These 9 T cell receptor beta chains were all obtained from the same sample, sequenced in a study of T cell repertoires in cytomegalovirus infection. Via MiXCR, TCRdb re-called the reads, giving one row per CDR3 protein. There are 200,000 to 250,000 distinct CDR3 sequences in the sample; 22% occur only once, and roughly 18% lies in the top ten. Material: CD8+ T cells from PBMCs. Source of these receptors: a human donor in good health (CMV status not recorded). Some clones in this sample may be carry-over from other donors' samples.

The sample holds a few counts of this clonotype. The rearrangement uses TRBV11-2 and TRBJ1-2, with TRBD1 matching 9 bases. CDR3 length: 15 residues. CDR1 is SGHAT and CDR2 is FQNNGV in the germline V gene. The ends lost 4 bases at V and 4 bases at J; junction bases unmatched: 7. CDR3 sequence (DNA): TGTGCCAGCAGCTCACCGGGACAGGGAGTCTATGGCTACACCTTC. Its translation is CASSSPGQGVYGYTF.

In this sample, this clonotype turned up a few times. J is TRBJ2-7 and V is TRBV2; D is unclear. V dropped 2 bases and J dropped 2 bases, with 10 bases sitting between them. This CDR3 region has 14 residues. Looked up from germline, CDR1 is SNHLY and CDR2 is FYNNEI. CDR3 loop: CASSESPAAYEQYF. For the CDR3, the DNA is TGTGCCAGCAGTGAATCCCCAGCCGCCTACGAGCAGTACTTC.

This clonotype was observed a handful of times. V and J are TRBV12-3 or TRBV12-4 and TRBJ2-5, with 10 bases identical to TRBD2. CDR3 length equals 15 residues. V shed 6 bases and J 2 bases; nucleotides not matched to a gene: 6. CDR3 sequence (DNA): TGTGCCAGCAGGAGCAGCGGGGGGGCTCAAGAGACCCAGTACTTC. This codes for CASRSSGGAQETQYF.

The J gene is TRBJ2-3, the V gene TRBV10-3; D gene uncertain. The CDR3 spans 13 residues. Germline lookup yields CDR1 ENHRY and CDR2 SYGVKD. V shed 0 bases and J shed 6 bases, with 7 bases lying between them. Written as DNA, the CDR3 is TGTGCCATCAGTGAGTCCCTATCCGATACGCAGTATTTT. The encoded protein is CAISESLSDTQYF.

The table lists this clonotype with a few counts. The chain recombines TRBV5-1 with TRBJ2-1; D is possibly TRBD1 (6 bases). V was pared by 3 bases and J by 5 bases, with 24 bases between. Per germline, CDR1 SGHRS and CDR2 YFSETQ. The CDR3 sequence is 18 residues long. This chain's CDR3 is CASSSETGQALLHNEQFF. Written as DNA, the CDR3 is TGCGCCAGCAGCTCGGAGACAGGCCAGGCCCTCCTACACAATGAGCAGTTCTTC.

In this sample, this clonotype turned up many times. The chain employs TRBV11-2 and TRBJ1-1; 8 bases map to TRBD1. The CDR3 loop spans 15 amino acids. With V trimmed by 2 bases and J by 4 bases, 6 bases remained unmatched. The V gene's germline CDR1 is SGHAT and CDR2 FQNNGV. In DNA form, the CDR3 reads TGTGCCAGCAGCTTACCACAGGGGGGGACCACTGAAGCTTTCTTT. Amino acids: CASSLPQGGTTEAFF. Using reference TRBV11-2 and TRBJ1-1 for the parts outside the CDR3, the full variable domain is EAGVAQSPRYKIIEKRQSVAFWCNPISGHATLYWYQQILGQGPKLLIQFQNNGVVDDSQLPKDRFSAERLKGVDSTLKIQPAKLEDSAVYLCASSLPQGGTTEAFFGQGTRLTVV.

This clonotype was detected ten times or more. The chain combines TRBV7-2 with TRBJ2-7, with 9 bases aligning to TRBD1. The germline CDR1 and CDR2 sequences are SGHTA and FQGNSA. V trimming: 5 bases; J trimming: 7 bases; junction bases outside the gene matches: 6. The length of the CDR3 is 13 residues. In DNA form, the CDR3 reads TGTGCCAGCAGCCTCACAGGGGGCTGGGAGCAGTACTTC. As protein: CASSLTGGWEQYF.

This chain uses TRBV7-9 with TRBJ1-1; 8 nucleotides agree with TRBD1. The CDR3 spans 12 residues. In germline, CDR1 is SEHNR, CDR2 FQNEAQ (reference sequence). In DNA, the CDR3 is TGTACCACAGGACAGGGGAACACTGAAGCTTTCTTT. This translates into CTTGQGNTEAFF.

The chain recombines TRBV7-9 with TRBJ2-5, with TRBD1 identical over 8 bases. The CDR3 covers 15 residues. Trimming at V came to 4 bases and at J to 5 bases, leaving 9 bases not matched to a gene. Looked up from germline, CDR1 is SEHNR and CDR2 is FQNEAQ (reference sequence). The DNA of the CDR3 is TGTGCCAGCAGCTGGAAGACAGGGGTTTTGGAGACCCAGTACTTC. The encoded protein is CASSWKTGVLETQYF.